This T cell receptor (beta chain) emerged from a study of blood T cells in healthy people across ages. Overall study context: About one barcoded beta molecule per two T cells was the capture yield of template switching.

Findings of the study overall: Strong correlation existed between TCR beta diversity and naive T cell percentage. When one million T cells were used, diversity estimates were thought to be underestimates. Per million T cells, TCR beta diversity dropped about linearly as age rose.

A sample-barcoded 5' primer and a J-beta primer mix were used in a second PCR of roughly 7 to 11 cycles. TCRdb processed the 5' RACE reads anew with MiXCR; each CDR3 protein has one entry. The repertoire includes about 580,000 distinct CDR3 sequences, roughly 48% of them detected once, and 20% to 25% sits in the top ten. About this clonotype itself: Its specificity is unknown.

This CDR3 is built from 12 residues. Germline CDR1 SGHKS, CDR2 YYEKEE (reference sequence). Trimming left V 6 bases short and J 1 base short, with 7 bases between. This TCR came from a man of 80 years or more in good health. V usage is TRBV5-5 and J usage is TRBJ2-5; D gene uncertain. The specimen was blood. The CDR3 region is CASTLTQETQYF. The CDR3 DNA reads TGTGCCAGCACCCTCACCCAAGAGACCCAGTACTTC. Drawing the rest from reference TRBV5-5 and TRBJ2-5, the complete variable domain is DAGVTQSPTHLIKTRGQQVTLRCSPISGHKSVSWYQQVLGQGPQFIFQYYEKEERGRGNFPDRFSARQFPNYSSELNVNALLLGDSALYLCASTLTQETQYFGPGTRLLVL.